These 31 T cell receptor beta chains originate from one sample sequenced in a study of blood T cells in healthy people across ages. A J-beta primer mix and a sample-barcoded 5' primer were used in a second PCR of roughly 6 to 12 cycles. TCRdb reprocessed the 5' RACE reads via MiXCR and lists one record per CDR3 protein. The sample records roughly 700,000 distinct CDR3 sequences, 45% to 50% being singletons. The sequencing sample was made of blood. These receptor sequences come from a woman in her sixties or seventies in good health.

This clonotype came up a few times. The chain carries TRBV6-5 and TRBJ1-1; 7 nucleotides agree with TRBD1. CDR3 length: 16 amino acids. Germline values: CDR1 MNHEY, CDR2 SVGAGI. V shed 0 bases, J shed 2 bases, and the junction held 6 bases outside the gene matches. The CDR3 region is CASSYSPDRVNTEAFF. The CDR3 nucleotides are TGTGCCAGCAGTTACTCCCCCGACAGGGTAAACACTGAAGCTTTCTTT.

The rearrangement links TRBV2 to TRBJ2-7; D is perhaps TRBD1 or TRBD2 (5 bases each). The CDR3 has 11 amino acids. Trimming cost V 8 bases and J 5 bases, with 10 bases left between them. Looked up from germline, CDR1 is SNHLY and CDR2 is FYNNEI. The CDR3 here is CASRGGHEQYF. CDR3 bases: TGTGCCAGCCGTGGGGGACACGAGCAGTACTTC.

The chain employs TRBV20-1 and TRBJ2-5; 11 positions agree with TRBD2. This CDR3 contains 17 residues. Trimming removed 4 bases from V and 2 bases from J; junction bases left unmatched: 12. Germline CDR1 DFQATT, CDR2 SNEGSKA (reference sequence). The CDR3 loop reads CSAKYSGRALIQETQYF. DNA for the CDR3: TGCAGTGCTAAGTATAGCGGGAGGGCCCTAATACAAGAGACCCAGTACTTC.

This clonotype turned up a few times. This chain uses TRBV28 with TRBJ2-7; weak D call: TRBD1 (5 bases). Trimming took 5 bases from V and 2 from J, leaving 13 bases between them. CDR1 and CDR2 from the germline V gene are MDHEN and SYDVKM. The length of the CDR3 is 14 residues. The CDR3 here is CASSPQTVTYEQYF. CDR3 bases: TGTGCCAGCAGTCCCCAGACAGTAACCTACGAGCAGTACTTC.

The chain recombines TRBV7-2 with TRBJ1-2; D remains unclear. V was cut by 7 bases and J by 5 bases, with 20 bases left in between. Germline CDR1 SGHTA, CDR2 FQGNSA. The CDR3 spans 15 residues. The CDR3 protein is CASTLIPGEGYGYTF. Written as DNA, the CDR3 is TGTGCCAGCACCCTGATCCCCGGGGAAGGTTATGGCTACACCTTC.

The chain employs TRBV5-1 and TRBJ2-1; D is ambiguous. The CDR3 length is 16 residues. Trimming pared 4 bases from V and 0 bases from J, leaving 14 bases between. In germline, CDR1 is SGHRS, CDR2 YFSETQ. The CDR3 spells CASSNYLRSSYNEQFF. CDR3 nucleotides: TGCGCCAGCAGCAATTACTTACGGAGCTCCTACAATGAGCAGTTCTTC.

This clonotype has just a few counts. The chain has TRBV29-1 and TRBJ1-5; D is ambiguous. Germline assignment: CDR1 SQVTM and CDR2 ANQGSEA. The CDR3 totals 13 residues. V gave up 4 bases and J gave up 7 bases, with 14 bases separating them. The CDR3 DNA follows: TGCAGCGTTGTGCCGGGGAGCGGACAGCCCCAGCATTTT. This encodes CSVVPGSGQPQHF.

The chain links TRBV7-3 to TRBJ2-3; the D call may be TRBD1 or TRBD2 (7 bases each). Germline V gene lookup returns CDR1 SGHTA and CDR2 FQGTGA. CDR3 size: 15 residues. Trimming cost V 5 bases and J 2 bases, with 14 bases left between them. The CDR3 sequence: CASSPQGGITDTQYF. The CDR3 DNA is TGTGCCAGCAGCCCCCAGGGGGGGATCACAGATACGCAGTATTTT.

This clonotype was seen only a few times. The chain's CDR3 is CASRHHRESPYNEQFF. For the CDR3, the DNA is TGTGCCAGCAGACACCACCGCGAGAGCCCCTACAATGAGCAGTTCTTC. The chain is built from TRBV28 and TRBJ2-1, with D uncertain. The CDR3 is 16 residues long. CDR1 is MDHEN, CDR2 SYDVKM, per germline. The V gene lost 6 bases and the J gene lost 2 bases, with 17 bases spanning the gap.

This clonotype came up a few times. The chain couples TRBV28 to TRBJ2-3, with D possibly TRBD2 on 5 matching bases. From germline, CDR1 is MDHEN and CDR2 SYDVKM. The CDR3 length is 15 residues. The V end lost 3 bases, the J end lost 4 bases, and 14 bases lay between the germline ends. Written as DNA, the CDR3 is TGTGCCAGCAGTTTTAGCCGGGGAACGGCAGATACGCAGTATTTT. Translation: CASSFSRGTADTQYF.

The gene calls are TRBV29-1 and TRBJ2-1; 8 bases line up with TRBD2. Per germline, CDR1 SQVTM and CDR2 ANQGSEA. V shed 4 bases, J shed 1 base, and the junction held 15 bases outside the gene matches. This CDR3 has 18 amino acids. CDR3 loop: CSVGGSLTSGPSYNEQFF. The DNA for the CDR3 is TGCAGCGTTGGGGGGTCCCTTACTAGCGGACCATCCTACAATGAGCAGTTCTTC.

Regarding this clonotype: One junction end disagrees with the germline gene, perhaps due to a read error. The chain recombines TRBV20-1 with TRBJ2-3; D unresolved. Germline CDR1 and CDR2: DFQATT and SNEGSKA (reference sequence). There are 13 residues in the CDR3. CDR3 DNA: TGTAGTGTCCCGCGGCCTAGCACAGATACGCAGTATTTT. This codes for CSVPRPSTDTQYF.

A remark on this clonotype: Just one base apart from a much larger clone, this may be a read error. This chain uses TRBV5-6 with TRBJ2-7; D gene ambiguous. Germline CDR1 reads SGHDT; CDR2 reads YYEEEE. V lost 2 bases and J lost 2, with 5 bases in between. CDR3 length equals 12 residues. In DNA form, the CDR3 reads TGTGCCAGCAGCTTACAGACCTACGAGCAGTACTTC. This sequence encodes CASSLQTYEQYF.

This clonotype came up many times. The J gene is TRBJ2-4, the V gene TRBV10-3, with 9 bases aligning to TRBD1. The V and J ends lost 4 bases and 1 base, in that order; junction bases with no gene match: 2. Germline CDR1 is ENHRY and CDR2 is SYGVKD. CDR3 length: 15 amino acids. The CDR3 sequence: CAISGQGGAKNIQYF. The DNA for the CDR3 is TGTGCCATCAGTGGACAGGGGGGTGCCAAAAACATTCAGTACTTC.

V is TRBV20-1 and J is TRBJ2-5; perhaps D is TRBD1 or TRBD2 (5 bases each). CDR3 length: 11 residues. CDR1 is DFQATT and CDR2 is SNEGSKA in the germline V gene (reference sequence). The germline V and J ends were trimmed by 6 bases and 11 bases, with 16 bases remaining between them. CDR3 residues: CSAGDYNEQYF. In DNA form, the CDR3 reads TGCAGTGCGGGGGATTACAATGAGCAGTACTTC.

The CDR3 loop is CASSLVDRLDTQYF. The DNA for the CDR3 is TGTGCCAGCAGCTTAGTGGACCGCCTGGATACGCAGTATTTT. The chain combines TRBV7-2 with TRBJ2-3; D gene ambiguous. CDR1 is SGHTA, CDR2 FQGNSA, per germline. CDR3 size: 14 residues. V lost 1 base and J lost 6, with 11 bases in between.

The chain has TRBV12-3 or TRBV12-4 and TRBJ1-6; possibly TRBD1 for D (5 bases). This CDR3 spans 16 amino acids. The V and J ends lost 4 bases and 13 bases respectively, with 23 bases between them. DNA of the CDR3: TGTGCCAGCAGTTCCGCCGGGGCAGGGACTTCGGCGCCCCTCCACTTT. Translation gives CASSSAGAGTSAPLHF.

This clonotype was detected only a few times. The chain couples TRBV7-6 to TRBJ2-5; D is undetermined. The CDR3 length is 12 residues. From germline, CDR1 is SGHVS and CDR2 FNYEAQ. V lost 1 base and J 13 bases, leaving 13 bases between the germline ends. For the CDR3, the DNA is TGTGCCAGCAGCTTAGTGGGTGCCTCGGCGTACTTC. Protein sequence: CASSLVGASAYF. The variable domain in full, with the rest retrieved from reference TRBV7-6 and TRBJ2-5, is GAGVSQSPRYKVTKRGQDVALRCDPISGHVSLYWYRQALGQGPEFLTYFNYEAQQDKSGLPNDRFSAERPEGSISTLTIQRTEQRDSAMYRCASSLVGASAYFGPGTRLLVL.

Here the CDR3 DNA reads TGCAGTGCAAGAATAGCGGGAGGCAGGACAGATACGCAGTATTTT. Its translation: CSARIAGGRTDTQYF. The V call is TRBV20-1, the J call TRBJ2-3; 10 bases match TRBD2. The CDR3 is 15 residues long. V shed 6 bases and J 3 bases; nucleotides not matched to a gene: 9. The germline CDR1 and CDR2 sequences are DFQATT and SNEGSKA (reference sequence).

The rearrangement links TRBV20-1 to TRBJ2-1, with TRBD1 matching over 7 bases. Unmatched junction bases numbered 7, after V lost 6 bases and J lost 8 bases. This CDR3 has 12 residues. Germline lookup yields CDR1 DFQATT and CDR2 SNEGSKA (reference sequence). CDR3 nucleotide sequence: TGCAGTGCCGCACAGGGGAACGATGAGCAGTTCTTC. This sequence encodes CSAAQGNDEQFF.

This clonotype occurred a few times. This rearrangement joins TRBV7-9 to TRBJ2-7; no clear D gene. The V end lost 7 bases, the J end lost 7 bases, and 20 bases lay between the germline ends. The CDR3 spans 14 residues. Per germline, CDR1 SEHNR and CDR2 FQNEAQ (reference sequence). The CDR3 here is CASTSLSTGEEQYF. The CDR3 bases are TGTGCCAGCACTTCTTTAAGTACCGGCGAGGAGCAGTACTTC.

This clonotype turned up a few times. The CDR3: CASSRGGVLPNQETQYF. CDR3 bases: TGTGCCAGCAGCCGGGGTGGCGTGCTACCAAACCAAGAGACCCAGTACTTC. The rearrangement uses TRBV4-2 and TRBJ2-5; D is unresolved. V was trimmed by 4 bases and J by 0 bases, leaving 18 bases between them. The CDR3 covers 17 residues. Germline V gives CDR1 LGHNA, CDR2 YNFKEQ.

The chain combines TRBV6-6 with TRBJ2-7, with D uncertain. Germline CDR1 is MNHNY and CDR2 is SVGAGI (reference sequence). The CDR3 totals 15 residues. V was cut by 0 bases and J by 2 bases, with 11 bases left in between. This chain's CDR3 is CASSYSMTPTYEQYF. CDR3 sequence (DNA): TGTGCCAGCAGTTACTCGATGACGCCGACCTACGAGCAGTACTTC.

This clonotype was picked up a small number of times. This chain uses TRBV2 with TRBJ2-1, with D perhaps matching TRBD1 (5 bases). Per germline, CDR1 SNHLY and CDR2 FYNNEI. The CDR3 is 14 amino acids. Trimming removed 7 bases at V and 0 bases at J, with 10 bases between. In nucleotides, the CDR3 is TGTGCCAGCACAGGTGGACACTCCTACAATGAGCAGTTCTTC. Its protein is CASTGGHSYNEQFF.

V and J are TRBV28 and TRBJ1-6; no clear D gene. V was pared by 5 bases and J by 4 bases, with 9 bases between. The CDR3 covers 14 residues. Germline V gene sequence: CDR1 MDHEN, CDR2 SYDVKM. This chain's CDR3 is CASSVGLYNSPLHF. The DNA of the CDR3 is TGTGCCAGCAGTGTCGGACTTTATAATTCACCCCTCCACTTT. Full variable domain (outside the CDR3, taken from reference TRBV28 and TRBJ1-6): DVKVTQSSRYLVKRTGEKVFLECVQDMDHENMFWYRQDPGLGLRLIYFSYDVKMKEKGDIPEGYSVSREKKERFSLILESASTNQTSMYLCASSVGLYNSPLHFGNGTRLTVT.

This clonotype was observed a few times. This rearrangement joins TRBV27 to TRBJ2-3; TRBD2 is a possible D gene (6 bases). Trimming left V 3 bases short and J 7 bases short, with 11 bases between. CDR3 length equals 13 residues. Germline loops: CDR1 MNHEY, CDR2 SMNVEV (reference sequence). The CDR3 region is CASSLGGGYTQYF. CDR3 DNA: TGTGCCAGCAGTTTGGGGGGTGGATATACGCAGTATTTT.

The genes are TRBV10-3 and TRBJ2-1, with TRBD2 matching over 15 bases. The J call is uncertain, as TRBJ2-7 better fits the DNA end. Germline V gene data show CDR1 as ENHRY and CDR2 as SYGVKD. The CDR3 is 20 amino acids. The CDR3 region is CAISDPGLAGGTSSYNEQYF. The CDR3, as DNA: TGTGCCATCAGTGACCCAGGACTAGCGGGAGGGACCAGCTCCTACAATGAGCAGTACTTC.

The chain combines TRBV7-2 with TRBJ2-3; D gene unclear. Trimming removed 4 bases at V and 4 bases at J, with 12 bases between. This CDR3 is 14 amino acids long. The germline CDR1 and CDR2 sequences are SGHTA and FQGNSA. CDR3 region: CASSYGSYSDTQYF. For the CDR3, the DNA is TGTGCCAGCAGCTACGGTTCTTATTCAGATACGCAGTATTTT.

J is TRBJ2-7 and V is TRBV20-1; D is perhaps TRBD1 (5 bases). V gave up 5 bases and J gave up 5 bases, with 16 bases separating them. Per germline, CDR1 DFQATT and CDR2 SNEGSKA (reference sequence). There are 13 residues in the CDR3. This CDR3 is CSAQRQRIDEQYF. The CDR3 DNA follows: TGCAGTGCTCAGCGACAGAGGATCGACGAGCAGTACTTC.

The chain links TRBV20-1 to TRBJ2-5; 8 positions match TRBD2. The CDR3 loop spans 13 amino acids. CDR1 DFQATT and CDR2 SNEGSKA come from the germline V gene (reference sequence). The CDR3 sequence: CRPGAGGSETQYF. The CDR3 coding sequence is TGCAGACCCGGGGCGGGAGGATCGGAGACCCAGTACTTC.

This clonotype was detected a few times. J is TRBJ2-1 and V is TRBV6-2 or TRBV6-3; no definite D call. The CDR3 contains 12 residues. From germline, CDR1 is MNHEY and CDR2 SVGEGT. Trimming cost V 3 bases and J 10 bases, with 10 bases left between them. CDR3 coding DNA: TGTGCCAGCAGTTATGGGTCGACCGAGCAGTTCTTC. It codes for CASSYGSTEQFF.